The 19 T cell receptor beta chains given below trace back to one sample, sequenced in a study of identical twins. TCRdb analysed the 5' RACE reads with MiXCR anew, one entry per CDR3 protein. The table records 250,000 or so distinct CDR3 sequences, about 8.3% of them present only once. Another study also made use of these data, one on yellow fever vaccine responses in identical twins.

Source material: CD8+ T cells sorted from blood. The receptors here all came from a woman younger than 30 in good health.

This clonotype was seen at least ten times. The V call is TRBV12-3 or TRBV12-4, the J call TRBJ2-5; D is ambiguous. This CDR3 has 13 amino acids. The V gene lost 6 bases and the J gene lost 1 base, with 9 bases spanning the gap. The CDR3 coding sequence is TGTGCCAGCAGCCCTCCAGGCCAAGAGACCCAGTACTTC. It codes for CASSPPGQETQYF.

This chain uses TRBV6-2 or TRBV6-3 with TRBJ2-7, with 11 bases that match TRBD2. The CDR3 extends over 20 amino acids. Losses at the gene ends were 0 bases for V and 3 bases for J; bases not matched to a gene: 16. CDR1 is MNHEY, CDR2 SVGEGT, per germline. The CDR3: CASSYSTIGTSGTSLYEQYF. CDR3 sequence (DNA): TGTGCCAGCAGTTACTCGACGATCGGGACTAGCGGAACCTCCCTCTACGAGCAGTACTTC.

This clonotype was recorded many times. The rearrangement joins TRBV29-1 to TRBJ2-2; D is perhaps TRBD2 (6 bases). V lost 3 bases and J 0 bases, leaving 11 bases between the germline ends. Germline CDR1 reads SQVTM; CDR2 reads ANQGSEA. The CDR3 length is 15 residues. DNA of the CDR3: TGCAGCGTTGATTTGGGGGGATCGAACACCGGGGAGCTGTTTTTT. This codes for CSVDLGGSNTGELFF.

This chain joins TRBV5-3 and TRBJ2-4; TRBD2 matches 11 bases. TRBV5-3 is sorted into the ORF group, with uncertain function. The V gene end was trimmed by 9 bases and the J gene end by 6 bases; junction bases not matched to a gene: 8. The CDR3 runs to 14 residues. The CDR3 region is CAIGAGLAGNIQYF. CDR3 DNA sequence: TGTGCCATCGGCGCCGGACTAGCGGGAAACATTCAGTACTTC.

This clonotype has just a few counts. This chain joins TRBV14 and TRBJ2-5, with D possibly called TRBD1 or TRBD2 (5 bases each). Trimming cost V 6 bases and J 4 bases, with 21 bases left between them. CDR3 length: 16 amino acids. Looked up from germline, CDR1 is SGHDN and CDR2 is FVKESK. CDR3 residues: CASSYTGRAALETQYF. The DNA of the CDR3 is TGTGCCAGCAGTTATACGGGACGCGCCGCTTTAGAGACCCAGTACTTC.

The V call is TRBV6-2 or TRBV6-3, the J call TRBJ2-3; 9 bases match TRBD2. Germline-derived CDR1 and CDR2 are MNHEY and SVGEGT. The V gene end was trimmed by 10 bases and the J gene end by 2 bases; junction bases not matched to a gene: 1. This CDR3 region has 12 residues. CDR3 protein: CATGLATDTQYF. The CDR3 bases are TGTGCCACGGGACTAGCCACAGATACGCAGTATTTT.

This chain uses TRBV7-6 with TRBJ2-7; D remains unclear. Trimming shortened V by 2 bases and J by 7 bases, and 9 bases separated the two germline ends. CDR3 size: 12 residues. In germline, CDR1 is SGHVS, CDR2 FNYEAQ. The CDR3 sequence is CASSLLSREQYF. The CDR3 DNA is TGTGCCAGCAGCTTATTATCGAGAGAGCAGTACTTC.

This clonotype was detected a few times. The J gene is TRBJ2-7, the V gene TRBV3-1, with 10 bases identical to TRBD1. Germline values: CDR1 LGHDT, CDR2 YNNKEL (reference sequence). V dropped 3 bases and J dropped 0; count of bases not matched to a gene: 8. The CDR3 covers 17 residues. The CDR3 region has the DNA TGTGCCAGCAGCCATTCCACAAGGACAGGGGGCTCCTACGAGCAGTACTTC. Residues: CASSHSTRTGGSYEQYF.

This clonotype was recorded many times. The CDR3 region is CASSLGTSGTLFF. For the CDR3, the DNA is TGTGCCAGCAGCCTGGGGACTAGCGGGACTCTGTTCTTC. This sequence joins TRBV12-3 or TRBV12-4 and TRBJ2-1; 13 bases fit TRBD2. Unmatched junction bases numbered 8, after V lost 6 bases and J lost 15 bases. The CDR3 has 13 residues.

This clonotype was observed many times. The chain has TRBV9 and TRBJ2-3, with D perhaps given as TRBD1 or TRBD2 (5 bases each). The CDR3 runs to 15 residues. Germline lookup yields CDR1 SGDLS and CDR2 YYNGEE. The V and J ends lost 3 bases and 1 base respectively, with 12 bases between them. DNA of the CDR3: TGTGCCAGCAGCGCCATGGTGGGGGGCACAGATACGCAGTATTTT. Protein product: CASSAMVGGTDTQYF. Variable domain in full (rest from reference TRBV9 and TRBJ2-3): DSGVTQTPKHLITATGQRVTLRCSPRSGDLSVYWYQQSLDQGLQFLIQYYNGEERAKGNILERFSAQQFPDLHSELNLSSLELGDSALYFCASSAMVGGTDTQYFGPGTRLTVL.

This clonotype was recorded at least ten times. The V call is TRBV5-1, the J call TRBJ2-7, with 8 bases matching TRBD2. The V gene end was trimmed by 3 bases and the J gene end by 5 bases; junction bases not matched to a gene: 4. This CDR3 is built from 13 residues. Germline V gene data show CDR1 as SGHRS and CDR2 as YFSETQ. CDR3 sequence: CASSSGLDDEQYF. The CDR3 DNA reads as TGCGCCAGCAGCTCGGGACTAGATGACGAGCAGTACTTC.

As concerns this clonotype: A much more abundant neighbour one base away suggests this may be a read error. The CDR3 DNA follows: TGTACCAGCAGTGGAACTAGCGGGAGAGCGTACACCGGGGAGCTGTTTTTT. Translation gives CTSSGTSGRAYTGELFF. The chain joins TRBV2 to TRBJ2-2; TRBD2 aligns across 11 bases. CDR1 SNHLY and CDR2 FYNNEI come from the germline V gene. This CDR3 region has 17 residues.

This sequence joins TRBV20-1 and TRBJ2-1, with D uncertain. Germline V lookup: CDR1 DFQATT, CDR2 SNEGSKA (reference sequence). Trimming cost V 1 base and J 3 bases, with 10 bases left between them. The CDR3 consists of 14 residues. This chain's CDR3 is CSARGSMDYNEQFF. The CDR3 bases are TGCAGTGCTAGAGGAAGTATGGACTACAATGAGCAGTTCTTC.

This clonotype was detected ten times or more. V gene TRBV30 combines with J gene TRBJ2-7, with TRBD1 matching over 10 bases. V lost 0 bases and J lost 2; bases outside the gene matches: 1. This CDR3 spans 14 amino acids. The germline CDR1 and CDR2 sequences are GTSNPN and SVGIG (reference sequence). The CDR3 region is CAWSVTGGPYEQYF. The DNA of the CDR3 is TGTGCCTGGAGTGTGACAGGGGGCCCCTACGAGCAGTACTTC. Full variable domain (missing parts from reference TRBV30 and TRBJ2-7): SQTIHQWPATLVQPVGSPLSLECTVEGTSNPNLYWYRQAAGRGLQLLFYSVGIGQISSEVPQNLSASRPQDRQFILSSKKLLLSDSGFYLCAWSVTGGPYEQYFGPGTRLTVT.

This chain uses TRBV7-9 with TRBJ2-3, with D tentatively TRBD2 (6 bases). Trimming cost V 1 base and J 1 base, with 6 bases left between them. CDR3 length: 14 residues. CDR1 and CDR2 from the germline V gene are SEHNR and FQNEAQ (reference sequence). CDR3 sequence: CASSLVAGTDTQYF. The CDR3 DNA sequence: TGTGCCAGCAGCTTAGTAGCGGGCACAGATACGCAGTATTTT.

The chain links TRBV27 to TRBJ2-1; 7 bases line up with TRBD2. V shed 4 bases and J 6 bases; nucleotides not matched to a gene: 12. The germline CDR1 and CDR2 sequences are MNHEY and SMNVEV (reference sequence). The CDR3 has 16 amino acids. CDR3 residues: CASSSPGAGSVNEQFF. DNA for the CDR3: TGTGCCAGCAGTTCCCCTGGAGCGGGATCCGTCAATGAGCAGTTCTTC.

Only a few counts were recorded for this clonotype. The rearrangement links TRBV7-2 to TRBJ2-5, with TRBD2 matching over 8 bases. Germline values: CDR1 SGHTA, CDR2 FQGNSA. With 5 bases clipped from V and 4 bases from J, the junction kept 6 bases outside the gene matches. The CDR3 extends over 14 amino acids. The CDR3, as DNA: TGTGCCAGCAGCCCTCAGCGGGAGTCAGAGACCCAGTACTTC. This translates into CASSPQRESETQYF.

This clonotype appeared a few times. The rearrangement uses TRBV7-9 and TRBJ2-1, with 9 bases identical to TRBD1. The CDR3 runs 11 residues. Unmatched junction bases numbered 0, after V lost 8 bases and J lost 7 bases. Germline CDR1 SEHNR, CDR2 FQNEAQ (reference sequence). As DNA, the CDR3 is TGTGCCAGCGGACAGGGGAATGAGCAGTTCTTC. It translates to CASGQGNEQFF.

The chain has TRBV29-1 and TRBJ2-7; D gene uncertain. In germline, CDR1 is SQVTM, CDR2 ANQGSEA. The CDR3 spans 14 residues. Trimming took 0 bases from V and 0 from J, leaving 9 bases between them. This CDR3 is CSVEDTANSYEQYF. DNA for the CDR3: TGCAGCGTTGAAGATACCGCCAACTCCTACGAGCAGTACTTC.